These 17 T cell receptor beta chains were sequenced from one sample in a study of blood T cell repertoires in COVID-19. TCRdb's copy holds only in-frame clones and misses some; the assay was immunoSEQ multiplex PCR. Of 95,000 to 150,000 clones in the sample, approximately 83% are singletons; the top ten hold around 4.5%. The sample was peripheral blood. The receptors come from a woman in her seventies with acute or convalescent COVID-19.

This chain connects TRBV5-1 to TRBJ1-2, with D possibly matching TRBD1 (6 bases). Trimming took off 6 bases at V and 4 bases at J, with 13 bases between the two ends. Per germline, CDR1 SGHRS and CDR2 YFSETQ. This CDR3 comprises 13 residues. CDR3 DNA sequence: TGCGCCAGCACCCGCGACAGGATCTATGGCTACACCTTC. It translates to CASTRDRIYGYTF.

The chain carries TRBV15 and TRBJ1-2, with TRBD1 matching 7 bases. The germline V gene has CDR1 LNHNV and CDR2 YYDKDF (reference sequence). The CDR3 covers 14 residues. V lost 9 bases to trimming and J lost 1 base; unmatched junction nucleotides: 8. CDR3 in amino acids: CATRPGQFNYGYTF. The CDR3 DNA reads TGTGCCACAAGGCCGGGACAGTTTAACTATGGCTACACCTTC.

This chain links TRBV13 with TRBJ2-7; tentatively, D is TRBD1 (6 bases). The CDR3 sequence is 14 residues long. V dropped 6 bases and J dropped 0 bases, with 12 bases sitting between them. Germline lookup yields CDR1 PRHDT and CDR2 FYEKMQ (reference sequence). The CDR3, as DNA: TGTGCCAGCAGTCAACAGGGAGACTCCTACGAGCAGTACGTC. Translation: CASSQQGDSYEQYV.

The genes are TRBV11-3 and TRBJ2-5, with unresolved D. The germline V and J ends were trimmed by 0 bases and 1 base, with 9 bases remaining between them. The CDR3 is made up of 15 amino acids. In germline, CDR1 is SGHNT, CDR2 YENEEA. Here the CDR3 DNA reads TGTGCCAGCAGCTTAGATCTAGACTTCCAAGAGACCCAGTACTTC. The encoded protein is CASSLDLDFQETQYF. The full variable domain, its missing parts supplied by reference TRBV11-3 and TRBJ2-5, is EAGVVQSPRYKIIEKKQPVAFWCNPISGHNTLYWYLQNLGQGPELLIRYENEEAVDDSQLPKDRFSAERLKGVDSTLKIQPAELGDSAVYLCASSLDLDFQETQYFGPGTRLLVL.

The gene calls are TRBV7-2 and TRBJ2-7; maybe TRBD1 (5 bases). V gave up 5 bases and J gave up 2 bases, with 10 bases separating them. In germline, CDR1 is SGHTA, CDR2 FQGNSA. This CDR3 is 13 amino acids long. The CDR3 spells CASSPQGTYEQYV. CDR3 coding DNA: TGTGCCAGCAGCCCCCAGGGAACCTACGAGCAGTACGTC.

This chain uses TRBV3-1 (or the pseudogene TRBV3-2) with TRBJ1-6, with D maybe TRBD1 (6 bases). Trimming removed 3 bases at V and 8 bases at J, with 14 bases between. The CDR3 length is 15 residues. Germline V gene sequence: CDR1 LGHDT, CDR2 YNNKEL (reference sequence). The CDR3 DNA reads TGTGCCAGCAGCCACCTTGACAGGCCCTATTCACCCCTCCACTTT. Its protein product is CASSHLDRPYSPLHF.

The rearrangement joins TRBV11-3 to TRBJ1-5; D is perhaps TRBD1 (6 bases). In germline, CDR1 is SGHNT, CDR2 YENEEA. The CDR3 loop spans 16 amino acids. V gave up 7 bases and J gave up 2 bases, with 18 bases separating them. CDR3 protein: CASTPGTRRCNQPQHF. The CDR3 DNA follows: TGTGCCAGCACCCCGGGGACAAGGAGGTGCAATCAGCCCCAGCATTTT.

The chain uses TRBV19 and TRBJ1-4; tentative D call: TRBD1 (5 bases). The CDR3 length is 14 residues. Germline V CDR1 and CDR2: LNHDA, SQIVND (reference sequence). Trimming pared 1 base from V and 5 bases from J, leaving 8 bases between. CDR3 sequence (DNA): TGTGCCAGTAGTATAGGGGGGGGGAATGAAAAACTGTTTTTT. Translation: CASSIGGGNEKLFF.

This chain uses TRBV7-2 with TRBJ2-3; no clear D. V lost 5 bases to trimming and J lost 5 bases, with 11 bases between them. CDR3 length: 13 residues. Germline-derived CDR1 and CDR2 are SGHTA and FQGNSA. The CDR3 spells CASSPNLRDTQYF. CDR3 coding DNA: TGTGCCAGCAGCCCCAATCTTAGAGATACGCAGTATTTT.

The rearrangement links TRBV9 to TRBJ2-1; TRBD1 matches 7 bases. CDR1 is SGDLS and CDR2 is YYNGEE in the germline V gene. This CDR3 has 17 amino acids. The V segment lost 3 bases and the J segment 2 bases; nucleotides outside the gene matches: 11. The CDR3 loop is CASSATGRGWPYNEQFF. CDR3 bases: TGTGCCAGCAGCGCGACGGGCAGGGGGTGGCCCTACAATGAGCAGTTCTTC.

V usage is TRBV4-3 and J usage is TRBJ1-2, with D perhaps matching TRBD1 (5 bases). The CDR3 runs to 15 residues. Trimming took 0 bases from V and 2 from J, leaving 10 bases between them. CDR1 LGHNA and CDR2 YSLEER come from the germline V gene. The CDR3, as DNA: TGCGCCAGCAGCCAAGAGACAGTCAGCAACTATGGCTACACCTTC. It yields the protein CASSQETVSNYGYTF.

The chain recombines TRBV7-9 with TRBJ1-5; 9 nucleotides align to TRBD1. The ends lost 5 bases at V and 5 bases at J; junction bases unmatched: 4. The CDR3 contains 14 residues. In germline, CDR1 is SEHNR, CDR2 FQNEAQ (reference sequence). The CDR3 reads CASSPNRGHQPQHF. CDR3 sequence (DNA): TGTGCCAGCAGCCCGAACAGGGGGCATCAGCCCCAGCATTTT.

This chain uses TRBV6-5 with TRBJ1-2; D remains ambiguous. Trimming removed 6 bases from V and 4 bases from J, with 15 bases in between. This CDR3 is 14 amino acids long. Germline CDR1 MNHEY, CDR2 SVGAGI. CDR3 bases: TGTGCCAGCAGGACTCGCGGTAGTATCTATGGCTACACCTTC. Its translation: CASRTRGSIYGYTF.

The chain has TRBV29-1 and TRBJ1-3, with no clear D. Trimming shortened V by 4 bases and J by 4 bases, and 8 bases separated the two germline ends. This CDR3 has 12 amino acids. The germline CDR1 and CDR2 sequences are SQVTM and ANQGSEA. CDR3 sequence reads: CSVAKAGNTIYF. The CDR3 nucleotides are TGCAGCGTTGCCAAAGCGGGAAACACCATATATTTT.

This sequence joins TRBV13 and TRBJ1-6; TRBD1 agrees at 8 bases. Germline CDR1 reads PRHDT; CDR2 reads FYEKMQ (reference sequence). The CDR3 loop spans 15 amino acids. After removal of 3 bases from V and 5 bases from J, the junction contained 3 bases not matched to a gene. The CDR3 region is CASSFRQGNNSPLHF. CDR3 in DNA: TGTGCCAGCAGCTTTAGACAGGGGAATAATTCACCCCTCCACTTT.

The J gene is TRBJ1-5, the V gene TRBV7-9; possibly TRBD1 for D (5 bases). The CDR3 extends over 16 amino acids. Germline lookup yields CDR1 SEHNR and CDR2 FQNEAQ (reference sequence). With 2 bases removed from V and 0 bases from J, the gap between germline ends came to 11 bases. The DNA for the CDR3 is TGTGCCAGCAGCTTATTTCGGGGGGATAGCAATCAGCCCCAGCATTTT. This codes for CASSLFRGDSNQPQHF.

The chain links TRBV7-9 to TRBJ1-5, with D uncertain. Trimming removed 2 bases from V and 1 base from J, with 9 bases in between. CDR1 is SEHNR and CDR2 is FQNEAQ in the germline V gene (reference sequence). The CDR3 extends over 15 amino acids. CDR3 in DNA: TGTGCCAGCAGCTTACCGGGAGGGAGCAATCAGCCCCAGCATTTT. Protein product: CASSLPGGSNQPQHF.